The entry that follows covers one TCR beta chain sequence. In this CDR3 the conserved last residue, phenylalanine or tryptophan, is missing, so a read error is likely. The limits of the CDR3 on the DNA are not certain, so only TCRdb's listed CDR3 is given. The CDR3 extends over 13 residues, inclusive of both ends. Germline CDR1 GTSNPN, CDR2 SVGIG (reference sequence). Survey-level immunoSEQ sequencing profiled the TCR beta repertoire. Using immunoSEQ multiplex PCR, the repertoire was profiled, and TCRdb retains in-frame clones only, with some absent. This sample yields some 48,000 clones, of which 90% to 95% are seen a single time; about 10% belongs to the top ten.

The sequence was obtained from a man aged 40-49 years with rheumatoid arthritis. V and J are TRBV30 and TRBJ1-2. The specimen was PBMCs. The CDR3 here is CAWSVSGDPWLHL.